This T cell receptor (beta chain) was documented in a study of blood T cells in healthy people across ages (dated by TCRdb to between 2014 and 2016). For context, the study as a whole: In model experiments, roughly one uniquely barcoded TCR beta cDNA molecule per two T cells was captured by template switching. Using deep sequencing normalized with unique cDNA molecular identifiers, the study measured how TCR beta repertoire diversity changes with age. The donors were split into four age groups: young (average 16 years), middle-aged (39), aged (about 62) and long-lived (roughly 86). To avoid experimental bias, donors of different ages were randomly spread across the sequencing lanes. The study analyzed two additional independent replicas of 1 million unique cDNA reads from the same blood draw for two donors, one aged 18 to 30 and one aged 80 or older.

A note on this clonotype: No antigen is known for it. No much larger clonotype is one base removed from it; base qualities were not supplied.

Results and caveats for the whole study, not just this receptor: A strong correlation was found between observed TCR beta diversity and the percentage of naive T cells measured by flow cytometry. Total diversity estimates from one million sequenced T cells were considered lower bounds and underestimates. Donor CMV infection status was unknown, potentially confounding age-related changes in expanded clonotypes. Bulk unsorted PBMC profiling prevented conclusive comparison of naive and antigen-experienced compartments. Observed TCR beta diversity per million T cells fell roughly linearly with age, and a significant reduction was already apparent by age roughly 40. Compared with the aged group, more naive CD4+ T cells, fewer expanded clones and increased TCR diversity were shown by the long-lived group, suggesting age selection.

Trimming removed 5 bases from V and 8 bases from J; the gene matches leave 8 bases unexplained. Reading the germline V gene gives CDR1 SGHTA and CDR2 FQGNSA. The CDR3 contains 14 residues, cysteine and phenylalanine counted. Only the CDR3 part of the read is kept: 42 bases, read in frame from the first base. Donors were a few dozen systemically healthy Caucasian individuals from Russia aged roughly 6 to 90 years. Each donor gave 8 to 10 milliliters of peripheral blood, collected into EDTA-treated Vacutainer tubes. Ficoll-Paque density-gradient centrifugation was used to isolate PBMCs, with at least 7 million per sample. Trizol reagent was used to extract total RNA from PBMCs, with at least 5 micrograms per sample. For every donor, flow cytometry on a PBMC aliquot measured the percentage of naive CD45RAhigh/CD27high T cells. Library preparation employed 5' RACE. The listed sequencing device is Illumina HiSeq 2500. A second PCR of about 6 to 12 cycles was performed with a sample-barcoded 5' primer and a J-beta primer mix. Each TCR beta cDNA molecule received a unique molecular identifier from a template-switch 5' adaptor carrying 12 random nucleotides. Each sample yielded at least 2.5 million CDR3-containing paired-end reads. The Mint cDNA synthesis kit, primed by a TRBC-specific oligonucleotide, was used to synthesize first-strand cDNA from all RNA. After uracil-DNA glycosylase treatment, a first 18-cycle PCR used universal primers M1SS and BC2_uni_R on all cDNA. The source study handled its data this way. Each sample was normalized by randomly selecting 1 million high-quality reads, each carrying a distinct molecular identifier. Reads with shared molecular identifiers were discarded instead of being binned into consensus sequences. CDR3 identification, clonotype clustering and error correction used MiTCR with a Q25 quality threshold and the strictest error-elimination algorithm. A nonparametric unseen species model with Euler transformation was used to estimate lower-bound total TCR beta diversity. TCRdb ran its own pipeline on the public reads, namely fastp trimming at Q25 and MiXCR clone calling, and kept in-frame beta chains. Each record represents a unique CDR3 protein, reported with the most common genes and DNA among its rows. TCRdb's processing, not the study's, gives the V and J calls here. A total of 850,000 to 1,100,000 distinct CDR3 sequences appear in this sample, 30% to 40% of them only once. Around 13% of the sample lies in the top ten.

Input material: blood. The chain couples TRBV7-2 to TRBJ1-4, with 7 bases aligning to TRBD1. This receptor was obtained from a man younger than 35 in good health. The encoded CDR3 is CASSPQTGLEKLFF. The nucleotide sequence reads as follows: TGTGCCAGCAGCCCCCAGACAGGGCTGGAAAAACTGTTTTTT.